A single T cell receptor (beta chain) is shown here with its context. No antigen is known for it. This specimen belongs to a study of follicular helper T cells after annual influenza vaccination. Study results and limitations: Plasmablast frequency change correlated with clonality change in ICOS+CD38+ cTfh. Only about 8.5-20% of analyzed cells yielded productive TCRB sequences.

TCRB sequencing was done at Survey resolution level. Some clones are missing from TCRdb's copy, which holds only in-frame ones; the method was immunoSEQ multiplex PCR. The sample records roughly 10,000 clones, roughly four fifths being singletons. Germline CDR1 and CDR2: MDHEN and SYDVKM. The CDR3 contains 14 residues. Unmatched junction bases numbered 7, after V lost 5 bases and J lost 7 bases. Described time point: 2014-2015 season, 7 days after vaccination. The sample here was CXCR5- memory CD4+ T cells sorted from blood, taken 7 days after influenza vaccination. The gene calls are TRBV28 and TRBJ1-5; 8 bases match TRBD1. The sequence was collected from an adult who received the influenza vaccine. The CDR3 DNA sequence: TGTGCCAGCAGTGCCGGACAGGGCCGCCAGCCCCAGCATTTT. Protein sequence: CASSAGQGRQPQHF.